One sample yielded the 18 T cell receptor beta chains listed below, sequenced in a study of blood T cell repertoires in COVID-19. Some clones are missing from TCRdb's copy, which holds only in-frame ones; the method was immunoSEQ multiplex PCR. The sample has 150,000 to 200,000 clones, around 87% seen once; the top ten hold roughly 2.8%. The sequencing sample was made of peripheral blood. The receptors were gathered from a woman under 40 with active or convalescent COVID-19.

This clone was seen a handful of times. The chain recombines TRBV5-5 with TRBJ2-3, with no clear D. The germline V gene has CDR1 SGHKS and CDR2 YYEKEE (reference sequence). The V and J ends lost 2 bases and 0 bases respectively, with 16 bases between them. The CDR3 consists of 17 residues. CDR3 residues: CASSFAPAAASTDTQYF. DNA for the CDR3: TGTGCCAGCAGCTTTGCCCCGGCGGCGGCTAGCACAGATACGCAGTATTTT.

The chain is built from TRBV28 and TRBJ1-2; a weak D match, TRBD1 (6 bases). The V gene's germline CDR1 is MDHEN and CDR2 SYDVKM. V was trimmed by 4 bases and J by 4 bases, leaving 16 bases between them. The CDR3 runs 15 residues. CDR3 bases: TGTGCCAGCAGTTCACACAGGGTTTTAAGCTATGGCTACACCTTC. Translation: CASSSHRVLSYGYTF.

This sequence joins TRBV12-3 or TRBV12-4 and TRBJ2-7; D may be TRBD1 (5 bases). The ends were cut back, 6 bases at V and 0 bases at J, with 9 bases in the middle. The CDR3 runs to 13 residues. CDR3 loop: CASSKDSSYEQYF. CDR3 nucleotides: TGTGCCAGCAGCAAAGACAGCTCCTACGAGCAGTACTTC.

The chain recombines TRBV7-6 with TRBJ1-1, with a possible D match to TRBD1 (6 bases). Trimming pared 5 bases from V and 7 bases from J, leaving 20 bases between. The CDR3 spans 15 residues. Germline lookup yields CDR1 SGHVS and CDR2 FNYEAQ. The CDR3 region is CASSPLLSGQIEAFF. DNA of the CDR3: TGTGCCAGCAGCCCATTGCTTTCTGGACAGATTGAAGCTTTCTTT. Supplemented by reference TRBV7-6 and TRBJ1-1, the full variable domain reads GAGVSQSPRYKVTKRGQDVALRCDPISGHVSLYWYRQALGQGPEFLTYFNYEAQQDKSGLPNDRFSAERPEGSISTLTIQRTEQRDSAMYRCASSPLLSGQIEAFFGQGTRLTVV.

The chain carries TRBV7-9 and TRBJ2-1; TRBD2 agrees at 8 bases. V was pared by 4 bases and J by 6 bases, with 8 bases of the junction left unmatched. The germline V gene has CDR1 SEHNR and CDR2 FQNEAQ (reference sequence). The CDR3 totals 15 residues. The CDR3 loop is CASSSSGSRGNEQFF. As DNA, the CDR3 is TGTGCCAGCAGCTCAAGCGGGAGCCGAGGCAATGAGCAGTTCTTC.

V gene TRBV18 combines with J gene TRBJ1-5, with TRBD1 matching 7 bases. The length of the CDR3 is 15 residues. Germline V gene sequence: CDR1 KGHSH, CDR2 LQKENI. Trimming cost V 3 bases and J 2 bases; bases outside gene matches: 4. The CDR3 bases are TGTGCCAGCTCACCTCGACAGGGTGGCAATCAGCCCCAGCATTTT. Its protein product is CASSPRQGGNQPQHF.

The V call is TRBV20-1, the J call TRBJ1-4; no definite D call. The V gene lost 3 bases and the J gene lost 5 bases, with 13 bases spanning the gap. CDR3 length: 14 residues. Germline V gene lookup returns CDR1 DFQATT and CDR2 SNEGSKA (reference sequence). The CDR3 DNA sequence: TGCAGTGCTAGTCAGAAGGGAGAAAATGAAAAACTGTTTTTT. It specifies CSASQKGENEKLFF.

The gene calls are TRBV18 and TRBJ1-3; 8 bases line up with TRBD1. The germline V gene has CDR1 KGHSH and CDR2 LQKENI. Trimming at V came to 6 bases and at J to 0 bases, leaving 4 bases not matched to a gene. CDR3 length equals 15 residues. The CDR3 DNA follows: TGTGCCAGCTCCCTGGGACAGGCCTCTGGAAACACCATATATTTT. Protein sequence: CASSLGQASGNTIYF. Full variable domain (rest looked up from reference TRBV18 and TRBJ1-3): NAGVMQNPRHLVRRRGQEARLRCSPMKGHSHVYWYRQLPEEGLKFMVYLQKENIIDESGMPKERFSAEFPKEGPSILRIQQVVRGDSAAYFCASSLGQASGNTIYFGEGSWLTVV.

The chain recombines TRBV28 with TRBJ1-5, with D uncertain. Germline V gene data show CDR1 as MDHEN and CDR2 as SYDVKM. This CDR3 is 17 amino acids long. V lost 4 bases, J lost 0 bases, and 16 bases lay in between. This CDR3 reads CASSWVAGLYSNQPQHF. The CDR3 DNA is TGTGCCAGCAGTTGGGTGGCAGGTCTTTATAGCAATCAGCCCCAGCATTTT. Drawing the rest from reference TRBV28 and TRBJ1-5, the complete variable domain is DVKVTQSSRYLVKRTGEKVFLECVQDMDHENMFWYRQDPGLGLRLIYFSYDVKMKEKGDIPEGYSVSREKKERFSLILESASTNQTSMYLCASSWVAGLYSNQPQHFGDGTRLSIL.

The V call is TRBV5-1, the J call TRBJ1-3; 8 nucleotides match TRBD1. CDR1 SGHRS and CDR2 YFSETQ come from the germline V gene. V was pared by 4 bases and J by 2 bases, with 2 bases of the junction left unmatched. The CDR3 contains 14 residues. CDR3 in DNA: TGCGCCAGCAGCCCACAGGGGGCTGGAAACACCATATATTTT. It codes for CASSPQGAGNTIYF.

The chain is built from TRBV11-2 and TRBJ1-6; a possible D gene is TRBD1 (5 bases). Germline lookup yields CDR1 SGHAT and CDR2 FQNNGV. The ends were cut back, 5 bases at V and 4 bases at J, with 18 bases in the middle. This CDR3 has 17 amino acids. The DNA of the CDR3 is TGTGCCAGCAGCCCCCAGGGCTCTTTCTCGTATAATTCACCCCTCCACTTT. The encoded protein is CASSPQGSFSYNSPLHF.

This sequence joins TRBV6-5 and TRBJ1-1, with 7 bases aligning to TRBD1. The CDR3 is 16 residues long. Germline CDR1 reads MNHEY; CDR2 reads SVGAGI. The V gene end was trimmed by 4 bases and the J gene end by 5 bases; junction bases not matched to a gene: 13. The CDR3 DNA is TGTGCCAGCAGTTCGCCGAAGACAGGGATGAGGACTGAAGCTTTCTTT. Translated, it gives CASSSPKTGMRTEAFF.

J is TRBJ2-1 and V is TRBV2; D may be TRBD1 (5 bases). This CDR3 region has 13 residues. Trimming cost V 7 bases and J 6 bases, with 13 bases left between them. In germline, CDR1 is SNHLY, CDR2 FYNNEI. CDR3 loop: CASKMGPLNEQFF. The CDR3 DNA reads as TGTGCCAGCAAAATGGGGCCGCTCAATGAGCAGTTCTTC.

V is TRBV2 and J is TRBJ1-5; 9 positions agree with TRBD1. J was trimmed by 5 bases and V by 11 bases; bases with no gene match: 10. The CDR3 consists of 14 residues. Germline V gene sequence: CDR1 SNHLY, CDR2 FYNNEI. The CDR3 DNA reads as TGTGCCGGAGGAGGGACAGGGAGGCATCAGCCCCAGCATTTT. This gives the protein CAGGGTGRHQPQHF.

This clone occurred a few times. The chain has TRBV19 and TRBJ2-2; TRBD2 agrees at 8 bases. Unmatched junction bases numbered 8, after V lost 5 bases and J lost 6 bases. The CDR3 is 15 residues long. Per germline, CDR1 LNHDA and CDR2 SQIVND (reference sequence). The CDR3 sequence: CASSPGLATAGELFF. The CDR3 coding sequence is TGTGCCAGTAGTCCCGGACTAGCTACGGCCGGGGAGCTGTTTTTT.

V usage is TRBV11-2 and J usage is TRBJ2-7; 9 bases align to TRBD2. J gave up 3 bases and V 1 base, and 7 bases lay outside the gene matches. The CDR3 spans 16 residues. Germline V gives CDR1 SGHAT, CDR2 FQNNGV. For the CDR3, the DNA is TGTGCCAGCAGCTTAGTCGGTTTAGCGGGAGTCTACGAGCAGTACTTC. This gives the protein CASSLVGLAGVYEQYF. The full variable domain, its missing parts supplied by reference TRBV11-2 and TRBJ2-7, is EAGVAQSPRYKIIEKRQSVAFWCNPISGHATLYWYQQILGQGPKLLIQFQNNGVVDDSQLPKDRFSAERLKGVDSTLKIQPAKLEDSAVYLCASSLVGLAGVYEQYFGPGTRLTVT.

The rearrangement links TRBV5-1 to TRBJ2-7; TRBD2 is a possible D gene (6 bases). The CDR3 runs 13 residues. CDR1 is SGHRS, CDR2 YFSETQ, per germline. Trimming left V 5 bases short and J 6 bases short, with 15 bases between. DNA for the CDR3: TGCGCCAGCAGTTCACCCCCGGGGGTCGAGCAGTACTTC. The encoded protein is CASSSPPGVEQYF.

The V call is TRBV19, the J call TRBJ2-4, with 7 bases identical to TRBD1. After removal of 7 bases from V and 0 bases from J, the junction contained 9 bases not matched to a gene. Germline assignment: CDR1 LNHDA and CDR2 SQIVND (reference sequence). There are 16 residues in the CDR3. The CDR3 bases are TGTGCCAGTAATATCGGACAGGTCATAGCCAAAAACATTCAGTACTTC. Translation: CASNIGQVIAKNIQYF. Variable domain in full (rest from reference TRBV19 and TRBJ2-4): DGGITQSPKYLFRKEGQNVTLSCEQNLNHDAMYWYRQDPGQGLRLIYYSQIVNDFQKGDIAEGYSVSREKKESFPLTVTSAQKNPTAFYLCASNIGQVIAKNIQYFGAGTRLSVL.